This T cell receptor beta chain was identified during a study of vaccination and CD4 T cells after COVID-19. Trimming removed 5 bases from V and 4 bases from J, with 15 bases in between. The germline V gene has CDR1 SNHLY and CDR2 FYNNEI. The CDR3 extends over 15 amino acids. Treatment here: roughly 11-day PBMC culture with coronavirus spike peptide pools or control peptides (ViraFEST assay). According to the study, CD4+ T cells from the unexposed donor were gathered ahead of the COVID-19 pandemic (2011-2018). ViraFEST used peptide pools to expand antigen-specific T cells, then sequenced TCRs. Once obtained from cultured CD4+ T cells, the DNA was sequenced using the Oncomine TCR Beta short-read assay. Using its own MiXCR run on the PCR reads, TCRdb lists one record per CDR3 protein. The sample contains some 7,000 distinct CDR3 sequences, roughly 29% of which appear only once. Study results and limitations: Convalescent patients' clones that were vaccine-specific were spike mono-reactive in 304 of 307 cases. The median SARS-CoV-2-reactive clonotype number increased from about 20 to 38, without statistical significance.

This clonotype was detected a few times. What it recognizes is unknown. Input material: CD4+ T cells from blood, cultured in vitro. The V gene is TRBV2, the J gene TRBJ2-1; D perhaps matches TRBD2 (5 bases). This TCR came from a human donor in good health. DNA for the CDR3: TGTGCCAGCAGTCGGGAACAGAACGTATACAATGAGCAGTTCTTC. Translation: CASSREQNVYNEQFF.